Presented here are 8 T cell receptor beta chains from one specimen sequenced in a study of T-cell memory formation after mild COVID-19. Each CDR3 protein is one row after TCRdb ran MiXCR on the 5' RACE reads. The repertoire holds 350,000 or so distinct CDR3 sequences, with under 15% as singletons. Source material: PBMCs or a T cell subset sorted from them (not recorded which). All receptors derive from a young man who had mild COVID-19 (a few samples of this study predate the infection). Cell type and time point are not known.

J is TRBJ1-2 and V is TRBV4-3; D unresolved. CDR1 and CDR2 (germline): LGHNA, YSLEER. The CDR3 extends over 13 amino acids. V was clipped by 0 bases and J by 4 bases, with 6 bases between them. The CDR3 spells CASSQDGLYGYTF. The CDR3 DNA reads TGCGCCAGCAGCCAAGACGGTCTCTATGGCTACACCTTC.

The chain is built from TRBV7-2 and TRBJ2-5; D uncertain. Germline loops: CDR1 SGHTA, CDR2 FQGNSA. V lost 4 bases to trimming and J lost 4 bases, with 7 bases between them. This CDR3 contains 12 residues. This CDR3 reads CASSSLVETQYF. In DNA form, the CDR3 reads TGTGCCAGCAGCTCGCTGGTAGAGACCCAGTACTTC.

The chain links TRBV11-2 to TRBJ1-6; possible D gene TRBD1, 5 bases. Germline CDR1 SGHAT, CDR2 FQNNGV. This CDR3 contains 17 residues. With 5 bases removed from V and 9 bases from J, the gap between germline ends came to 23 bases. The DNA of the CDR3 is TGTGCCAGCAGCCCCTCGAGGGCAGTCCCGGGGGGTTCACCCCTCCACTTT. Residues: CASSPSRAVPGGSPLHF.

This clonotype was seen a handful of times. This rearrangement joins TRBV6-5 to TRBJ1-1; D may be TRBD1 (5 bases). This CDR3 region has 13 residues. Looked up from germline, CDR1 is MNHEY and CDR2 is SVGAGI. Trimming stripped 2 bases from V and 8 bases from J, with 12 bases between. CDR3 sequence reads: CASSYPPGHEAFF. DNA of the CDR3: TGTGCCAGCAGTTACCCTCCAGGACACGAAGCTTTCTTT.

The rearrangement links TRBV5-1 to TRBJ2-1; 11 bases align to TRBD1. This CDR3 is built from 18 residues. Germline lookup yields CDR1 SGHRS and CDR2 YFSETQ. The ends lost 3 bases at V and 4 bases at J; junction bases unmatched: 12. CDR3 sequence reads: CASSSSLTGQGAYNEQFF. The CDR3 nucleotides read TGCGCCAGCAGCTCCTCTCTTACAGGACAGGGGGCTTACAATGAGCAGTTCTTC.

V is TRBV4-2 and J is TRBJ1-2, with a possible D match to TRBD1 (6 bases). With 0 bases removed from V and 2 bases from J, the gap between germline ends came to 10 bases. Germline V gives CDR1 LGHNA, CDR2 YNFKEQ. The CDR3 covers 15 residues. The CDR3 loop is CASSQDTGANYGYTF. CDR3 coding DNA: TGTGCCAGCAGCCAAGATACGGGGGCGAACTATGGCTACACCTTC.

The J gene is TRBJ2-5, the V gene TRBV20-1; 11 bases agree with TRBD2. This CDR3 comprises 13 residues. Losses at the gene ends were 4 bases for V and 4 bases for J; bases not matched to a gene: 2. CDR1 and CDR2 from the germline V gene are DFQATT and SNEGSKA (reference sequence). The CDR3 region is CSAIAGGLETQYF. The DNA of the CDR3 is TGCAGTGCTATAGCGGGGGGGTTAGAGACCCAGTACTTC.

This clonotype turned up a few times. CDR3 nucleotide sequence: TGTGCCAGCAGCCGAATTGGGACCATCGCTGACAATGAGCAGTTCTTC. Amino acid sequence: CASSRIGTIADNEQFF. The gene calls are TRBV7-9 and TRBJ2-1; TRBD1 or TRBD2 may be the D gene (5 bases each). Trimming left V 5 bases short and J 5 bases short, with 19 bases between. Germline loops: CDR1 SEHNR, CDR2 FQNEAQ (reference sequence). This CDR3 is 16 amino acids long.